These 31 T cell receptor beta chains came from one sample sequenced in a study of CD8 T cells in ankylosing spondylitis. No antigen is known for these receptors. Notes on the study in general: What appeared characteristic of ankylosing spondylitis blood was a TCR beta motif of fewer than ten highly homologous variants.

A single record per CDR3 protein comes from TCRdb applying MiXCR to the 5' RACE reads. The sample lists 700,000 to 850,000 distinct CDR3 sequences, around 11% occurring once. Material for sequencing was blood, either unsorted or a sorted T cell fraction (not recorded which). The origin of the receptors is a male donor with ankylosing spondylitis.

This clonotype appeared a few times. The chain recombines TRBV20-1 with TRBJ2-3; D gene ambiguous. CDR1 and CDR2 from the germline V gene are DFQATT and SNEGSKA (reference sequence). V lost 6 bases, J lost 6 bases, and 10 bases lay in between. The CDR3 is made up of 11 amino acids. The CDR3 DNA is TGCAGTGCCCTACTGAGGGATACGCAGTATTTT. Residues: CSALLRDTQYF.

Points on this clonotype: A junction boundary mismatches the germline segment, possibly from a read error. V gene TRBV5-5 combines with J gene TRBJ1-2; a weak D match, TRBD1 (6 bases). Germline CDR1 is SGHKS and CDR2 is YYEKEE (reference sequence). There are 14 residues in the CDR3. CDR3 loop: CATSLVGTTYGYTF. The CDR3 nucleotides read TGTGCCACCAGCTTGGTGGGGACAACCTATGGCTACACCTTC. Supplemented by reference TRBV5-5 and TRBJ1-2, the full variable domain reads DAGVTQSPTHLIKTRGQQVTLRCSPISGHKSVSWYQQVLGQGPQFIFQYYEKEERGRGNFPDRFSARQFPNYSSELNVNALLLGDSALYLCATSLVGTTYGYTFGSGTRLTVV.

V and J are TRBV20-1 and TRBJ1-1, with TRBD1 as a possible D gene (6 bases). The CDR3 is made up of 13 amino acids. Germline CDR1 is DFQATT and CDR2 is SNEGSKA (reference sequence). Trimming left V 6 bases short and J 0 bases short, with 11 bases between. The CDR3 DNA is TGCAGTGCCAGCGGGGACATGAACACTGAAGCTTTCTTT. This codes for CSASGDMNTEAFF.

This clonotype has at least ten counts. The chain joins TRBV7-2 to TRBJ1-4; D is perhaps TRBD1 (5 bases). This CDR3 is 13 amino acids long. Germline V gene lookup returns CDR1 SGHTA and CDR2 FQGNSA. With 5 bases removed from V and 8 bases from J, the gap between germline ends came to 12 bases. The CDR3 sequence is CASSRGSIEKLFF. The CDR3 DNA reads TGTGCCAGCAGCCGGGGGAGTATCGAAAAACTGTTTTTT.

The gene calls are TRBV5-1 and TRBJ2-7; TRBD2 matches 8 bases. This CDR3 has 14 amino acids. The trim removed 2 bases at V and 2 bases at J, leaving 3 bases unmatched. Looked up from germline, CDR1 is SGHRS and CDR2 is YFSETQ. CDR3 sequence reads: CASSFSGVTYEQYF. The CDR3 DNA reads as TGCGCCAGCAGCTTTAGCGGGGTCACCTACGAGCAGTACTTC.

This clonotype was counted ten times or more. The chain has TRBV28 and TRBJ2-3; D may match TRBD1 or TRBD2 (5 bases each). Deletions cut 5 bases from V and 2 bases from J, with 11 bases between. This CDR3 contains 14 residues. The germline CDR1 and CDR2 sequences are MDHEN and SYDVKM. The CDR3 DNA sequence: TGTGCCAGCAGTCCCGGGACCATCACAGATACGCAGTATTTT. It translates to CASSPGTITDTQYF.

The sample holds many counts of this clonotype. V is TRBV29-1 and J is TRBJ2-3; D is perhaps TRBD1 (6 bases). The ends were cut back, 8 bases at V and 0 bases at J, with 15 bases in the middle. In germline, CDR1 is SQVTM, CDR2 ANQGSEA. The CDR3 runs 14 residues. The CDR3 is CSLASGVSTDTQYF. The CDR3 DNA reads TGCAGCCTTGCTTCAGGGGTTAGCACAGATACGCAGTATTTT.

This clonotype has ten or more counts. The junction departs from the called germline gene at one end, perhaps through a read error. V and J are TRBV12-3 or TRBV12-4 and TRBJ1-5; 9 positions agree with TRBD1. The CDR3 has 15 residues. The CDR3 here is CASSLAGTGFQPQHF. CDR3 DNA sequence: TGTGCCAGCAGTCTAGCCGGGACAGGGTTTCAGCCCCAGCATTTT.

The chain couples TRBV7-2 to TRBJ1-1; D remains unclear. V lost 4 bases and J lost 4, with 13 bases in between. The CDR3 runs 14 residues. The germline gives CDR1 SGHTA, CDR2 FQGNSA. The CDR3 spells CASSSVGMATEAFF. The CDR3 DNA reads TGTGCCAGCAGCTCAGTGGGGATGGCCACTGAAGCTTTCTTT. Filled out from reference TRBV7-2 and TRBJ1-1, the complete variable domain reads GAGVSQSPSNKVTEKGKDVELRCDPISGHTALYWYRQSLGQGLEFLIYFQGNSAPDKSGLPSDRFSAERTGGSVSTLTIQRTQQEDSAVYLCASSSVGMATEAFFGQGTRLTVV.

The rearrangement links TRBV7-9 to TRBJ1-5; the D gene is possibly TRBD1 (6 bases). Deletions cut 5 bases from V and 7 bases from J, with 15 bases between. CDR1 is SEHNR, CDR2 FQNEAQ, per germline (reference sequence). The CDR3 has 14 residues. CDR3 sequence reads: CASSGRGGQQPQHF. The CDR3 DNA is TGTGCCAGCAGCGGAAGGGGGGGCCAACAGCCCCAGCATTTT. Together with reference TRBV7-9 and TRBJ1-5, the CDR3 gives the full variable domain: DTGVSQNPRHKITKRGQNVTFRCDPISEHNRLYWYRQTLGQGPEFLTYFQNEAQLEKSRLLSDRFSAERPKGSFSTLEIQRTEQGDSAMYLCASSGRGGQQPQHFGDGTRLSIL.

This clonotype was recorded at least ten times. This sequence joins TRBV7-9 and TRBJ1-2; the D gene is possibly TRBD1 (5 bases). V gave up 1 base and J gave up 4 bases, with 7 bases separating them. The germline V gene has CDR1 SEHNR and CDR2 FQNEAQ (reference sequence). The CDR3 extends over 13 amino acids. This CDR3 reads CASSLGQPYGYTF. CDR3 DNA sequence: TGTGCCAGCAGCTTAGGACAGCCCTATGGCTACACCTTC.

The chain couples TRBV12-3 or TRBV12-4 to TRBJ1-4; the D is unclear. The CDR3 has 13 amino acids. Trimming removed 3 bases from V and 8 bases from J, with 10 bases in between. CDR3 residues: CASSFRRREKLFF. The DNA for the CDR3 is TGTGCCAGCAGTTTTCGTCGTCGGGAAAAACTGTTTTTT.

The rearrangement links TRBV11-2 to TRBJ2-7; 7 positions agree with TRBD1. CDR3 length: 16 amino acids. V was clipped by 2 bases and J by 1 base; unmatched bases: 8. Germline V lookup: CDR1 SGHAT, CDR2 FQNNGV. The chain's CDR3 is CASSLRTGFYSYEQYF. Written as DNA, the CDR3 is TGTGCCAGCAGCTTAAGGACAGGATTTTATTCCTACGAGCAGTACTTC.

The J gene is TRBJ2-7, the V gene TRBV20-1; weak D call: TRBD1 (6 bases). The V end was cut by 7 bases, the J end by 0 bases, with 28 bases between. The length of the CDR3 is 18 residues. Germline V gene sequence: CDR1 DFQATT, CDR2 SNEGSKA (reference sequence). The CDR3 coding sequence is TGCAGTGGTGGCTACTTTGGACAGAGGGGACGCAGCTCCTACGAGCAGTACTTC. Protein: CSGGYFGQRGRSSYEQYF.

This clonotype showed up many times. V usage is TRBV9 and J usage is TRBJ2-2; D gene unclear. CDR1 and CDR2 (germline): SGDLS, YYNGEE. Deletions cut 2 bases from V and 6 bases from J, with 5 bases between. This CDR3 has 12 amino acids. Here the CDR3 reads CASSVTAGELFF. The CDR3 DNA follows: TGTGCCAGCAGCGTGACGGCCGGGGAGCTGTTTTTT.

This clonotype was seen a handful of times. The chain carries TRBV12-3 or TRBV12-4 and TRBJ2-1; D is perhaps TRBD1 (5 bases). The CDR3 runs 12 residues. V was trimmed by 4 bases and J by 7 bases, leaving 8 bases between them. Written as DNA, the CDR3 is TGTGCCAGCAGTTACAGGAGAAATGAGCAGTTCTTC. Protein sequence: CASSYRRNEQFF.

The chain links TRBV3-1 to TRBJ1-6; D is uncertain. The germline V and J ends were trimmed by 0 bases and 9 bases, with 12 bases remaining between them. This CDR3 has 15 amino acids. CDR1 and CDR2 (germline): LGHDT, YNNKEL (reference sequence). For the CDR3, the DNA is TGTGCCAGCAGCCAAGAAGATTTGGGGTTTTCACCCCTCCACTTT. It is translated as CASSQEDLGFSPLHF.

This clonotype was counted ten times or more. The genes are TRBV20-1 and TRBJ1-5; TRBD1 agrees at 7 bases. The CDR3 spans 15 residues. V shed 6 bases and J 6 bases; nucleotides not matched to a gene: 14. Germline V lookup: CDR1 DFQATT, CDR2 SNEGSKA (reference sequence). CDR3: CSAGGFRGGGQPQHF. Here the CDR3 DNA reads TGCAGTGCGGGGGGCTTCAGGGGGGGCGGTCAGCCCCAGCATTTT.

This clonotype was seen more than once but under ten times. CDR3 nucleotide sequence: TGTGCCAGCAGCTTAGCTAGGGGGGTGGAGCAGTTCTTC. The encoded protein is CASSLARGVEQFF. The chain couples TRBV7-2 to TRBJ2-1; D is perhaps TRBD1 or TRBD2 (6 bases each). The germline V gene has CDR1 SGHTA and CDR2 FQGNSA. This CDR3 has 13 amino acids. The V end was cut by 0 bases, the J end by 10 bases, with 10 bases between.

This clonotype has only a few counts. The rearrangement links TRBV5-1 to TRBJ1-6; a weak D match, TRBD1 (5 bases). Trimming took off 4 bases at V and 10 bases at J, with 15 bases between the two ends. This CDR3 contains 14 residues. The germline V gene encodes CDR1 SGHRS and CDR2 YFSETQ. CDR3 sequence (DNA): TGCGCCAGCAGCCCGGTGGGGGAAAGGTCACCCCTCCACTTT. Translating it yields CASSPVGERSPLHF.

The sample holds a few counts of this clonotype. The chain carries TRBV7-9 and TRBJ1-6, with TRBD1 identical over 7 bases. The CDR3 sequence is 14 residues long. The V gene end was trimmed by 6 bases and the J gene end by 8 bases; junction bases not matched to a gene: 7. Germline V gene lookup returns CDR1 SEHNR and CDR2 FQNEAQ (reference sequence). Written as DNA, the CDR3 is TGTGCCAGCAGGCCGACAGGGATCTATTCACCCCTCCACTTT. It yields the protein CASRPTGIYSPLHF.

This clonotype has only a few counts. The chain is built from TRBV24-1 and TRBJ2-3, with a possible D match to TRBD2 (6 bases). The V gene lost 4 bases and the J gene lost 5 bases, with 15 bases spanning the gap. Germline CDR1 is KGHDR and CDR2 is SFDVKD. CDR3 length: 15 amino acids. CDR3 in amino acids: CATSEYGGAEDTQYF. As DNA, the CDR3 is TGTGCCACCAGTGAGTACGGGGGAGCTGAAGATACGCAGTATTTT.

This rearrangement joins TRBV20-1 to TRBJ2-1, with TRBD2 matching over 7 bases. Germline-derived CDR1 and CDR2 are DFQATT and SNEGSKA (reference sequence). The J segment lost 4 bases and the V segment lost 1 base, leaving 7 bases of the junction unmatched. This CDR3 is 15 amino acids long. As DNA, the CDR3 is TGCAGTGCTAGAGGAGGGGCTAGCGGTTACAATGAGCAGTTCTTC. Translated: CSARGGASGYNEQFF.

The chain recombines TRBV7-9 with TRBJ2-1, with 10 nucleotides matching TRBD2. Trimming cost V 6 bases and J 7 bases; bases outside gene matches: 9. Germline loops: CDR1 SEHNR, CDR2 FQNEAQ (reference sequence). This CDR3 spans 15 amino acids. DNA of the CDR3: TGTGCCAGCAGTCGCTCCAGCGGGGGGGAGAATGAGCAGTTCTTC. This sequence encodes CASSRSSGGENEQFF. The variable domain in full, with the rest retrieved from reference TRBV7-9 and TRBJ2-1, is DTGVSQNPRHKITKRGQNVTFRCDPISEHNRLYWYRQTLGQGPEFLTYFQNEAQLEKSRLLSDRFSAERPKGSFSTLEIQRTEQGDSAMYLCASSRSSGGENEQFFGPGTRLTVL.

This clonotype was seen ten or more times. V gene TRBV20-1 combines with J gene TRBJ2-3; maybe TRBD1 (6 bases). The V end was cut by 3 bases, the J end by 14 bases, with 15 bases between. CDR3 length equals 11 residues. From germline, CDR1 is DFQATT and CDR2 SNEGSKA (reference sequence). The CDR3 DNA reads as TGCAGTGCTAGGGGCCCCAGGGGTCCGTATTTT. Its translation: CSARGPRGPYF.

This clonotype came up a few times. The chain recombines TRBV9 with TRBJ2-2, with 9 bases fitting TRBD2. This CDR3 spans 17 amino acids. CDR1 and CDR2 (germline): SGDLS, YYNGEE. The trim removed 0 bases at V and 1 base at J, leaving 4 bases unmatched. The CDR3 spells CASSVASLAGNTGELFF. The CDR3 coding sequence is TGTGCCAGCAGCGTAGCTTCACTAGCGGGGAACACCGGGGAGCTGTTTTTT.

The table lists this clonotype with a few counts. This rearrangement joins TRBV6-2 or TRBV6-3 to TRBJ2-7; D perhaps matches TRBD1 (5 bases). The V end was cut by 7 bases, the J end by 2 bases, with 12 bases between. There are 13 residues in the CDR3. Germline V CDR1 and CDR2: MNHEY, SVGEGT. The CDR3 sequence: CASKQAYPYEQYF. The CDR3 DNA reads as TGTGCCAGCAAACAGGCGTACCCCTACGAGCAGTACTTC.

This rearrangement joins TRBV6-5 to TRBJ2-5; tentative D call: TRBD2 (6 bases). Germline values: CDR1 MNHEY, CDR2 SVGAGI. The CDR3 runs to 17 residues. V lost 4 bases and J 4 bases, leaving 22 bases between the germline ends. The CDR3 sequence: CASSSGLSDPFLETQYF. DNA for the CDR3: TGTGCCAGCAGTTCTGGACTAAGCGATCCCTTCTTAGAGACCCAGTACTTC.

CDR3 DNA sequence: TGTGCCTGCCTCGGGGCGGGCTACACCTTC. Its translation: CACLGAGYTF. V and J are TRBV30 and TRBJ1-2, with a possible D match to TRBD1 (5 bases). V lost 6 bases and J lost 8, with 10 bases in between. Germline values: CDR1 GTSNPN, CDR2 SVGIG (reference sequence). There are 10 residues in the CDR3.

This clonotype was detected a few times. The chain is built from TRBV27 and TRBJ2-3; 11 nucleotides agree with TRBD1. Trimming at V came to 5 bases and at J to 4 bases, leaving 2 bases not matched to a gene. The CDR3 has 14 residues. CDR1 and CDR2 from the germline V gene are MNHEY and SMNVEV (reference sequence). The CDR3 DNA reads as TGTGCCAGCAGTGGACAGGGGGCCTCAGATACGCAGTATTTT. Translating gives CASSGQGASDTQYF.

This clonotype was found many times. The chain couples TRBV9 to TRBJ2-7, with D unresolved. Germline V gene sequence: CDR1 SGDLS, CDR2 YYNGEE. This CDR3 is 12 amino acids long. V was trimmed by 3 bases and J by 1 base, leaving 5 bases between them. CDR3: CASSANSYEQYF. In DNA form, the CDR3 reads TGTGCCAGCAGCGCTAATTCCTACGAGCAGTACTTC.